This T cell receptor beta chain was found in a study of T-cell reconstitution after alpha-beta-depleted transplantation in children. General study results and limits: Surviving thymic progenitors and recipient T cells were the source of high TCRbeta diversity at day 60 in some patients. Newly made T cells mostly supplied T-cell counts and diversity one year after transplant. At around two months after transplant, the alpha-beta T cells were reportedly derived from several hundred expanded clones that came from non-depleted graft cells.

V lost 3 bases to trimming and J lost 0 bases, with 9 bases between them. CDR1 and CDR2 from the germline V gene are LGHDT and YNNKEL (reference sequence). The CDR3 runs 15 residues. Molecular barcoding with unique molecular identifiers was used for the TCRbeta library. One entry per CDR3 protein, called by TCRdb with MiXCR from the PCR reads. The sample shows some 120,000 distinct CDR3 sequences, approximately 10% of them seen only once. This clonotype was counted ten times or more. The antigen is not known. The chain has TRBV3-1 and TRBJ2-1, with TRBD2 as a possible D gene (6 bases). The receptor's source is a boy aged 2 to 10 with acute lymphoblastic leukemia, due to receive a stem cell transplant. The sample here was PBMCs, taken before TCRalphabeta/CD19-depleted stem cell transplant. The CDR3 region is CASSQRGSSYNEQFF. DNA of the CDR3: TGTGCCAGCAGCCAGCGGGGTAGCTCCTACAATGAGCAGTTCTTC.